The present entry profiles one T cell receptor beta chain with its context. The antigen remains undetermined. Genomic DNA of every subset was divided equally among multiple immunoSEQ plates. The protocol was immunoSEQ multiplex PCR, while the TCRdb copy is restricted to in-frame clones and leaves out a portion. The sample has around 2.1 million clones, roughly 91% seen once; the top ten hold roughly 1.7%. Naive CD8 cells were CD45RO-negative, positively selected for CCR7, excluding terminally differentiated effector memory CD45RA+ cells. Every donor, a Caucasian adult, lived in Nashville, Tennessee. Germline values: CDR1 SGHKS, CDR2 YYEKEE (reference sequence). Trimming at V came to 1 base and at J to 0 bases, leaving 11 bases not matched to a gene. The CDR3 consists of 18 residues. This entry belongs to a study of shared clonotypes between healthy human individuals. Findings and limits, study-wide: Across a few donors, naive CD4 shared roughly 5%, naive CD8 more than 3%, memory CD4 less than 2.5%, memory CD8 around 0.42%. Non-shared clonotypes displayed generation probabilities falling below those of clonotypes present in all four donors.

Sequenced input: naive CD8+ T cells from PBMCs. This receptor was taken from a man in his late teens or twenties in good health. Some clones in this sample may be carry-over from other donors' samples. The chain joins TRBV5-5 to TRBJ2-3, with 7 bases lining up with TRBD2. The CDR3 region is CASSLILASVPSTDTQYF. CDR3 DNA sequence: TGTGCCAGCAGCTTGATACTAGCGTCAGTACCTAGCACAGATACGCAGTATTTT.